What follows describes a single T cell receptor beta chain. Germline V lookup: CDR1 SNHLY, CDR2 FYNNEI. The CDR3 consists of 15 residues. V was shortened by 4 bases and J by 4 bases, with 14 bases between the two germline ends. These data are taken from a study of blood T cell repertoires in COVID-19. Original processing notes: How many nucleated cells were present was estimated from reference gene primer amplification. The data were produced by immunoSEQ multiplex PCR, yet TCRdb's version contains in-frame clones alone and is incomplete. The V and J calls and clone size are taken from that table; D and trimming were inferred from the DNA. The sample holds approximately 180,000 clones, roughly 85% seen once.

The gene calls are TRBV2 and TRBJ1-5, with TRBD1 as a possible D gene (5 bases). The receptor comes from a woman in her 70s with acute or convalescent COVID-19. The sequenced sample consisted of peripheral blood. CDR3 sequence: CASSVGAFGNQPQHF. In DNA form, the CDR3 reads TGTGCCAGCAGTGTAGGGGCCTTCGGAAATCAGCCCCAGCATTTT.